This T cell receptor beta chain emerged from a study of OX40 agonist ivuxolimab in advanced cancers. At the level of the study: The patients got ivuxolimab, which is an agonistic anti-OX40 (CD134) antibody. People in dose escalation had one of these cancers: hepatocellular carcinoma, melanoma, renal cell or head and neck cancer.

Autoimmune disease history or systemic immunosuppression barred patients. Baseline, cycle 4 day 1, and cycle 7 day 1 were the blood sampling points. Germline V lookup: CDR1 LNHNV, CDR2 YYDKDF (reference sequence). There are 15 residues in the CDR3. J lost 6 bases, V lost 4 bases, and 7 bases had no gene match. Produced via immunoSEQ multiplex PCR; TCRdb's table is partial and in-frame only. The data show tens of thousands of clones, with roughly 82% seen just once and about 2% held by the top ten. This sequence joins TRBV15 and TRBJ1-5, with 9 positions matching TRBD1. The specimen comprised CD4+ or CD8+ T cells sorted from blood, sampled in a trial of the OX40 agonist ivuxolimab. The sequence came from an adult with an advanced solid tumor such as melanoma, head and neck, liver or kidney cancer. In DNA, the CDR3 is TGTGCCACCAGCAAATCGGGGACAGGGCCTCAGCCCCAGCATTTT. Translation gives CATSKSGTGPQPQHF.